This is a list of T cell receptor beta chains from one sample in a study of T cell repertoires in cytomegalovirus infection. TCRdb processed the reads anew with MiXCR; each CDR3 protein has one entry. This sample carries 150,000 to 200,000 distinct CDR3 sequences, around 14% of them seen once, and the ten largest clones take 27%. The sample consisted of PBMCs. The receptors derive from a human donor in good health (CMV status not recorded). Some clones in this sample may be carry-over from other donors' samples. Each CDR3 is given with its conserved first and last residue. The order of the fields is CDR3 length, V gene, clone size, D gene, J gene, CDR3 protein, CDR3 DNA. The D gene is left open where the match is weak. Expanded clones are given a class, and other clones once, few, many or no size at all.

CDR3 length: 14
V gene: TRBV5-1
clone size: NA
D gene: NA
J gene: TRBJ2-7
CDR3 protein: CASSSQGGIYEQYF
CDR3 DNA: TGCGCCAGCAGCTCCCAAGGCGGTATCTACGAGCAGTACTTC

CDR3 length: 16
V gene: TRBV7-9
clone size: many
D gene: TRBD1
J gene: TRBJ2-3
CDR3 protein: CASSLGTGWTMDTQYF
CDR3 DNA: TGTGCCAGCAGCTTAGGGACAGGGTGGACCATGGATACGCAGTATTTT

CDR3 length: 16
V gene: TRBV7-6
clone size: NA
D gene: TRBD1
J gene: TRBJ1-6
CDR3 protein: CASSLDSGTGRSPLHF
CDR3 DNA: TGTGCCAGCAGCTTAGATTCCGGGACAGGCCGCTCACCCCTCCACTTT

CDR3 length: 14
V gene: TRBV29-1
clone size: NA
D gene: TRBD2
J gene: TRBJ2-2
CDR3 protein: CSVGGLVNTGELFF
CDR3 DNA: TGCAGCGTTGGCGGACTAGTGAACACCGGGGAGCTGTTTTTT

CDR3 length: 14
V gene: TRBV19
clone size: NA
D gene: NA
J gene: TRBJ1-2
CDR3 protein: CASSPRAVLYGYTF
CDR3 DNA: TGTGCCAGTAGCCCTCGTGCAGTACTCTATGGCTACACCTTC

CDR3 length: 16
V gene: TRBV20-1
clone size: NA
D gene: NA
J gene: TRBJ2-1
CDR3 protein: CSARVKLGSLYNEQFF
CDR3 DNA: TGCAGTGCTAGAGTTAAACTAGGCTCCCTTTACAATGAGCAGTTCTTC

CDR3 length: 14
V gene: TRBV12-3/TRBV12-4
clone size: many
D gene: NA
J gene: TRBJ1-5
CDR3 protein: CASRSAGGNQPQHF
CDR3 DNA: TGTGCCAGCAGAAGCGCAGGGGGCAATCAGCCCCAGCATTTT

CDR3 length: 17
V gene: TRBV3-1
clone size: few
D gene: NA
J gene: TRBJ2-5
CDR3 protein: CASSQALRAGALETQYF
CDR3 DNA: TGTGCCAGCAGCCAGGCTCTTCGGGCGGGGGCCCTGGAGACCCAGTACTTC

CDR3 length: 13
V gene: TRBV7-6
clone size: many
D gene: NA
J gene: TRBJ2-7
CDR3 protein: CASSLGEVYEQYF
CDR3 DNA: TGTGCCAGCAGCTTGGGGGAGGTCTACGAGCAGTACTTC

CDR3 length: 15
V gene: TRBV7-8
clone size: many
D gene: NA
J gene: TRBJ2-7
CDR3 protein: CASSLTREEEAEQYF
CDR3 DNA: TGTGCCAGCAGCTTAACCAGGGAAGAAGAGGCCGAGCAGTACTTC

CDR3 length: 17
V gene: TRBV7-2
clone size: NA
D gene: NA
J gene: TRBJ2-6
CDR3 protein: CASSLAQSTSGANVLTF
CDR3 DNA: TGTGCCAGCAGCTTAGCGCAATCGACCTCTGGGGCCAACGTCCTGACTTTC

CDR3 length: 15
V gene: TRBV24-1
clone size: NA
D gene: NA
J gene: TRBJ1-3
CDR3 protein: CATSDPDTSGNTIYF
CDR3 DNA: TGTGCCACCAGTGATCCAGACACCTCTGGAAACACCATATATTTT

CDR3 length: 12
V gene: TRBV2
clone size: NA
D gene: NA
J gene: TRBJ1-1
CDR3 protein: CASSATATEAFF
CDR3 DNA: TGTGCCAGCAGCGCTACAGCCACTGAAGCTTTCTTT

CDR3 length: 17
V gene: TRBV7-3
clone size: few
D gene: TRBD1
J gene: TRBJ2-6
CDR3 protein: CASSGYGTGAGANVLTF
CDR3 DNA: TGTGCCAGCAGCGGGTATGGGACAGGGGCTGGGGCCAACGTCCTGACTTTC

CDR3 length: 14
V gene: TRBV5-4
clone size: NA
D gene: TRBD2
J gene: TRBJ2-3
CDR3 protein: CASSLEREGRAQYF
CDR3 DNA: TGTGCCAGCAGCTTGGAGCGGGAGGGCCGGGCGCAGTATTTT

CDR3 length: 15
V gene: TRBV28
clone size: NA
D gene: NA
J gene: TRBJ2-5
CDR3 protein: CASSSAGWDQETQYF
CDR3 DNA: TGTGCCAGCAGTTCCGCAGGGTGGGACCAAGAGACCCAGTACTTC